There are many counts of the clone carrying this T cell receptor (beta chain). Its specificity is not known. Nobody among the patients had been given any treatment before thyroid surgery. These data are taken from a study of metastatic and nonmetastatic thyroid tumors. Study-level information: For malignant and benign thyroid patients, tumor or nodule tissue and blood were the sources whose repertoires were compared. Study observations and caveats: Benign nodules were reported to have significantly lower TCR beta diversity than malignant thyroid tumors, in blood and tumor.

Authors' processing steps: Construction of a distant-metastasis classifier for papillary thyroid cancer relied on CDR3 differences across clinicopathological groups. Through MiXCR, TCRdb re-clonotyped the PCR reads. What appears here as the V and J calls and clone size reflects TCRdb's work, not the paper's. The sample lists about 15,000 clones; approximately 25% were seen once. The germline V gene has CDR1 MNHEY and CDR2 SVGAGI. The CDR3 has 18 amino acids. Trimming removed 4 bases at V and 4 bases at J, with 22 bases between. The genes are TRBV6-5 and TRBJ2-2, with a possible D match to TRBD2 (6 bases). Sequencing was done on a sample of tumor tissue. This TCR was sampled from a female donor with papillary thyroid cancer or a benign thyroid nodule (not recorded which). Some clones in this sample may be carry-over from other donors' samples. CDR3 nucleotide sequence: TGTGCCAGCAGTTCCCAACCTTTACGGCGGGACTTCACCGGGGAGCTGTTTTTT. Encoded protein: CASSSQPLRRDFTGELFF.